A selection of T cell receptor beta chains follows, all from one sample in a study of T-cell memory formation after mild COVID-19. TCRdb called the 5' RACE reads again in MiXCR, with one record for every CDR3 protein. The sample includes just over 350,000 distinct CDR3 sequences, 13% to 15% of them seen just once. The sample was PBMCs or a T cell subset sorted from them (not recorded which). Receptors were obtained from a man aged 18-30 years who had mild COVID-19 (a few samples of this study predate the infection). Cell type and time point are not known. CDR3s include the opening cysteine and the closing phenylalanine or tryptophan. A D gene is named only where the DNA matches it firmly. Size tells how often a clone was seen (once, few, many) or the class of an expanded clone, and some rows leave it out.

d_call: .
v_call: TRBV7-2
j_call: TRBJ1-6
clone_size: .
cdr3_nt: TGTGCCAGCAGTTGGACCGAGAGCTCCTATAATTCACCCCTCCACTTT
cdr3_aa: CASSWTESSYNSPLHF

d_call: .
v_call: TRBV3-1
j_call: TRBJ2-5
clone_size: many
cdr3_nt: TGTGCCAGCAGCCAACTAGTGATGCAAGAGACCCAGTACTTC
cdr3_aa: CASSQLVMQETQYF

d_call: .
v_call: TRBV30
j_call: TRBJ2-7
clone_size: .
cdr3_nt: TGTGCCTCTGGACTCCACGAGCAGTACTTC
cdr3_aa: CASGLHEQYF

d_call: TRBD1
v_call: TRBV12-3/TRBV12-4
j_call: TRBJ1-6
clone_size: .
cdr3_nt: TGTGCCAGCACCTGGGACAGGGCGGGGAATTCACCCCTCCACTTT
cdr3_aa: CASTWDRAGNSPLHF

d_call: .
v_call: TRBV7-7
j_call: TRBJ1-1
clone_size: .
cdr3_nt: TGTGCCAGCAGCCTTCAAGAAAGCCCCTCTCAGGGCTGCGACACTGAAGCTTTCTTT
cdr3_aa: CASSLQESPSQGCDTEAFF

d_call: .
v_call: TRBV12-3/TRBV12-4
j_call: TRBJ2-1
clone_size: .
cdr3_nt: TGTGCCAGCAGTGTGATACCGGGACACTCCTATGAGCAGTTCTTC
cdr3_aa: CASSVIPGHSYEQFF

d_call: .
v_call: TRBV15
j_call: TRBJ2-7
clone_size: .
cdr3_nt: TGTGCCACCAGTCCCACTAGATTGGCCTACGAGCAGTACTTC
cdr3_aa: CATSPTRLAYEQYF

d_call: .
v_call: TRBV4-3
j_call: TRBJ2-3
clone_size: many
cdr3_nt: TGCGCCAGCAGCAGAGACAGCTTATCCGCAGATACGCAGTATTTT
cdr3_aa: CASSRDSLSADTQYF

d_call: TRBD1
v_call: TRBV2
j_call: TRBJ2-2
clone_size: .
cdr3_nt: TGTGCCAGCAGAACCGGGACAGGGTACACCGGGGAGCTGTTTTTT
cdr3_aa: CASRTGTGYTGELFF

d_call: .
v_call: TRBV29-1
j_call: TRBJ1-5
clone_size: few
cdr3_nt: TGCAGCGTGAGCACAGATACGGATCAGCCCCAGCATTTT
cdr3_aa: CSVSTDTDQPQHF

d_call: TRBD1
v_call: TRBV5-1
j_call: TRBJ1-1
clone_size: many
cdr3_nt: TGCGCCAGCAGCTTGGACGGACAGGGGTGGACTGAAGCTTTCTTT
cdr3_aa: CASSLDGQGWTEAFF

d_call: .
v_call: TRBV5-1
j_call: TRBJ1-2
clone_size: .
cdr3_nt: TGCGCCAGCAGCTTTGGAGGGGTTAACTATGGCTACACCTTC
cdr3_aa: CASSFGGVNYGYTF

d_call: .
v_call: TRBV15
j_call: TRBJ2-2
clone_size: few
cdr3_nt: TGTGCCACCAGCAGAAAAGGCAGGGCGAACACCGGGGAGCTGTGTTTT
cdr3_aa: CATSRKGRANTGELCF

d_call: .
v_call: TRBV4-2
j_call: TRBJ1-5
clone_size: .
cdr3_nt: TGTGCCAGCAGCCAGAACACGGTAGTCAATCAGCCCCAGCATTTT
cdr3_aa: CASSQNTVVNQPQHF

d_call: .
v_call: TRBV6-1
j_call: TRBJ2-2
clone_size: few
cdr3_nt: TGTGCCAGCAGAGTTTCCGACGGGAACACCGGGGAGCTGTTTTTT
cdr3_aa: CASRVSDGNTGELFF

d_call: .
v_call: TRBV9
j_call: TRBJ2-5
clone_size: many
cdr3_nt: TGTGCCAGCAGCCCGGACGTCCTAGGGACCCAGTACTTC
cdr3_aa: CASSPDVLGTQYF

d_call: .
v_call: TRBV5-1
j_call: TRBJ2-1
clone_size: few
cdr3_nt: TGCGCCAGCAGCTTGGGGCTAGCGAGCTCCTACAATGAGCAGTTCTTC
cdr3_aa: CASSLGLASSYNEQFF

d_call: .
v_call: TRBV15
j_call: TRBJ2-2
clone_size: few
cdr3_nt: TGTGCCACCGGCGGGGAAAACACCGGGGAGCTGTTTTTT
cdr3_aa: CATGGENTGELFF

d_call: .
v_call: TRBV7-9
j_call: TRBJ2-1
clone_size: few
cdr3_nt: TGTGCCAGCAGCCTCTCTTTAGCTAATGAGCAGTTCTTC
cdr3_aa: CASSLSLANEQFF

d_call: TRBD2
v_call: TRBV20-1
j_call: TRBJ2-3
clone_size: few
cdr3_nt: TGCAGTGCTAGAGATCCCGGGACTAGCGGGGGAAGAGATACGCAGTATTTT
cdr3_aa: CSARDPGTSGGRDTQYF

d_call: .
v_call: TRBV12-3/TRBV12-4
j_call: TRBJ1-3
clone_size: few
cdr3_nt: TGTGCCAGCAGTTTACGGCTTTCTGAGAGCTCTGGAAACACCATATATTTT
cdr3_aa: CASSLRLSESSGNTIYF

d_call: .
v_call: TRBV5-6
j_call: TRBJ1-3
clone_size: few
cdr3_nt: TGTGCCAGCAGCTTGGCCAAAGCCGGACAGAGCTCTGGAAACACCATATATTTT
cdr3_aa: CASSLAKAGQSSGNTIYF

d_call: .
v_call: TRBV4-3
j_call: TRBJ2-7
clone_size: .
cdr3_nt: TGCGCCAGCAGCCAGATTTGGCTAGCCTCCTACGAGCAGTACTTC
cdr3_aa: CASSQIWLASYEQYF

d_call: TRBD2
v_call: TRBV9
j_call: TRBJ2-1
clone_size: few
cdr3_nt: TGTGCCAGCAGCGTAGGGGGTAGCGGGAGCTACAATGAGCAGTTCTTC
cdr3_aa: CASSVGGSGSYNEQFF

d_call: TRBD1
v_call: TRBV29-1
j_call: TRBJ2-3
clone_size: few
cdr3_nt: TGCAGCGTTGTAGGGGGCGCCTTCCCTGCCGCAGATACGCAGTATTTT
cdr3_aa: CSVVGGAFPAADTQYF

d_call: .
v_call: TRBV7-8
j_call: TRBJ1-1
clone_size: .
cdr3_nt: TGTGCCAGCAGCTTAGCACCCCTAGGGGCTGAAGCTTTCTTT
cdr3_aa: CASSLAPLGAEAFF

d_call: TRBD1
v_call: TRBV7-9
j_call: TRBJ1-3
clone_size: .
cdr3_nt: TGTGCCAGCAGCACTAGGGACAGCTCTGGAAACACCATATATTTT
cdr3_aa: CASSTRDSSGNTIYF

d_call: .
v_call: TRBV4-3
j_call: TRBJ1-1
clone_size: few
cdr3_nt: TGCGCCAGCAGCCAAACGATGGATTCTGAAGCTTTCTTT
cdr3_aa: CASSQTMDSEAFF

d_call: .
v_call: TRBV9
j_call: TRBJ1-3
clone_size: few
cdr3_nt: TGTGCCAGCAGCGTGGGCAGCAACCCTGGAAACACCATATATTTT
cdr3_aa: CASSVGSNPGNTIYF

d_call: .
v_call: TRBV12-3/TRBV12-4
j_call: TRBJ2-7
clone_size: .
cdr3_nt: TGTGCCAGCAGGGGTACAGGTCTTCTTTCCTACGAGCAGTACTTC
cdr3_aa: CASRGTGLLSYEQYF

d_call: .
v_call: TRBV6-5
j_call: TRBJ2-7
clone_size: few
cdr3_nt: TGTGCCAGCTCTCAAAGTATAGAGTGGACCTACGAGCAGTACTTC
cdr3_aa: CASSQSIEWTYEQYF

d_call: .
v_call: TRBV12-3/TRBV12-4
j_call: TRBJ2-3
clone_size: many
cdr3_nt: TGTGCCAGCAGTTTAGGGACCTCAGATACGCAGTATTTT
cdr3_aa: CASSLGTSDTQYF

d_call: .
v_call: TRBV2
j_call: TRBJ1-6
clone_size: .
cdr3_nt: TGTGCCAGCACCGTGGAGGGAGGACCCCTCCACTTT
cdr3_aa: CASTVEGGPLHF

d_call: TRBD1
v_call: TRBV2
j_call: TRBJ2-1
clone_size: .
cdr3_nt: TGTGGCAGCGGGGCTCAGGGACAGGGGGCCGATGAGCAGTTCTTC
cdr3_aa: CGSGAQGQGADEQFF

d_call: TRBD2
v_call: TRBV27
j_call: TRBJ2-3
clone_size: .
cdr3_nt: TGTGCCAGCAGTTTATCAACTAGCGGGGGGTTGAGGCAGTATTTT
cdr3_aa: CASSLSTSGGLRQYF

d_call: .
v_call: TRBV5-1
j_call: TRBJ1-4
clone_size: few
cdr3_nt: TGCGCCAGCAGCTTCCAAGGGGGGCTAAGAGGGGAAAAACTGTTTTTT
cdr3_aa: CASSFQGGLRGEKLFF

d_call: .
v_call: TRBV4-1
j_call: TRBJ1-5
clone_size: few
cdr3_nt: TGCGCCAGCAGCCATGGGGGGGGGAGGAATCAGCCCCAGCATTTT
cdr3_aa: CASSHGGGRNQPQHF

d_call: TRBD1
v_call: TRBV27
j_call: TRBJ1-1
clone_size: .
cdr3_nt: TGTGCCAGCAGTTTATCTCCGGGACAGGGGGCGGCTTTCTTT
cdr3_aa: CASSLSPGQGAAFF

d_call: .
v_call: TRBV20-1
j_call: TRBJ2-3
clone_size: .
cdr3_nt: TGCAGTGCCTCAGGCGGGGCGAGTCGTTCTAGCACAGATACGCAGTATTTT
cdr3_aa: CSASGGASRSSTDTQYF

d_call: TRBD2
v_call: TRBV12-3/TRBV12-4
j_call: TRBJ2-5
clone_size: few
cdr3_nt: TGTGCCAGCATGGAAGAAGTAGCGGGGGGTCCTAAGACCCAGTACTTC
cdr3_aa: CASMEEVAGGPKTQYF

d_call: TRBD1
v_call: TRBV7-2
j_call: TRBJ2-2
clone_size: .
cdr3_nt: TGTGCCAGCAGCCGGGACAGTCTGGGCACCGGGGAGCTGTTTTTT
cdr3_aa: CASSRDSLGTGELFF

d_call: .
v_call: TRBV5-1
j_call: TRBJ2-5
clone_size: few
cdr3_nt: TGCGCCAGCAGCCAATCTAGCGTGGTCTCAGAGACCCAGTACTTC
cdr3_aa: CASSQSSVVSETQYF